This T cell receptor beta chain appears in the sequencing data of a study of OX40 agonist ivuxolimab in advanced cancers. Study context: Ivuxolimab is an agonistic anti-OX40 (CD134) antibody, and patients were treated with it. Dosing consisted of intravenous ivuxolimab at 0.01 to 10 mg/kg every 2 weeks. Of the patients, three showed partial responses, one with hepatocellular carcinoma and two with cutaneous melanoma.

Sequencing used immunoSEQ multiplex PCR; TCRdb keeps in-frame clones, though not all of them. The table lists about 48,000 clones, 75% to 90% of them singletons. The CDR3 is made up of 13 amino acids. Germline CDR1 is SGDLS and CDR2 is YYNGEE. V was clipped by 2 bases and J by 7 bases, with 9 bases between them. J is TRBJ2-2 and V is TRBV9; D is unclear. Sequencing was performed on CD4+ or CD8+ T cells sorted from blood, taken in a trial of the OX40 agonist ivuxolimab. The TCR sequence derives from an adult with an advanced solid tumor such as melanoma, head and neck, liver or kidney cancer. CDR3 DNA: TGTGCCAGCAGCGTCACATTGGGCGGGGAGCTGTTTTTT. This codes for CASSVTLGGELFF. Looking up the rest from reference TRBV9 and TRBJ2-2 gives the full variable domain: DSGVTQTPKHLITATGQRVTLRCSPRSGDLSVYWYQQSLDQGLQFLIQYYNGEERAKGNILERFSAQQFPDLHSELNLSSLELGDSALYFCASSVTLGGELFFGEGSRLTVL.